These T cell receptor beta chains were read from a single sample in a study of blood T cell repertoires in COVID-19. TCRdb's table, derived via immunoSEQ multiplex PCR, lists solely in-frame clones and lacks some. The sample lists about 160,000 clones; about 88% were seen once. The material sequenced was peripheral blood. Receptor source: a man in his forties or fifties with acute or convalescent COVID-19. The CDR3 runs from the conserved cysteine through the conserved F or W. Fields, in order: D gene, J gene, V gene, clone size, CDR3 protein, CDR3 DNA. The D gene is left open where the match is weak. A clone size is listed for some rows: how often the clone was seen (once, few, many), or a class if it is expanded.

TRBD2 TRBJ2-1 TRBV6-5 NA CASHLGAGARGGQFF TGTGCCAGCCACCTTGGGGCAGGGGCCCGGGGGGGGCAGTTCTTC
TRBD1 TRBJ1-1 TRBV10-3 NA CAISRQGPMNTEAFF TGTGCCATCAGCCGACAGGGGCCCATGAACACTGAAGCTTTCTTT
TRBD2 TRBJ2-3 TRBV5-1 NA CASSRAGGITDTQYF TGCGCCAGCAGTAGGGCGGGGGGGATCACAGATACGCAGTATTTT
TRBD2 TRBJ2-3 TRBV29-1 NA CSFGRTADTQYF TGCAGCTTCGGGAGGACCGCAGATACGCAGTATTTT
NA TRBJ2-5 TRBV19 NA CASSPGLGVLSAQYF TGTGCCAGTAGTCCCGGCCTGGGCGTCCTCTCGGCCCAGTACTTC
NA TRBJ1-1 TRBV4-1 NA CASSQVTGTEAFF TGCGCCAGCAGCCAAGTAACGGGGACTGAAGCTTTCTTT
TRBD1 TRBJ2-7 TRBV27 NA CASTSAGQVYEQYF TGTGCCAGCACCTCGGCAGGACAGGTATACGAGCAGTACTTC
NA TRBJ2-7 TRBV9 few CASRDSSYEQYF TGTGCCAGCAGGGACAGCTCCTACGAGCAGTACTTC
NA TRBJ1-2 TRBV9 few CASSDTGGGKGYTF TGTGCCAGCAGCGACACGGGCGGGGGGAAAGGCTACACCTTC
NA TRBJ2-7 TRBV5-5 once CASIMQVGAGYEQYF TGTGCCAGCATCATGCAGGTCGGCGCCGGATACGAGCAGTACTTC
NA TRBJ1-6 TRBV3-1/TRBV3-2 NA CASSQENPRYYNSPLHF TGTGCCAGCAGCCAAGAAAATCCCAGGTATTATAATTCACCCCTCCACTTT
NA TRBJ2-2 TRBV11-1 NA CASKEGVAGELFF TGTGCCAGCAAAGAGGGGGTAGCCGGGGAGCTGTTTTTT
TRBD1 TRBJ2-7 TRBV13 NA CASSLEPGQDYEQYF TGTGCCAGCAGCTTAGAACCGGGACAGGACTACGAGCAGTACTTC
TRBD1 TRBJ2-7 TRBV7-9 once CASSLRDSQLYF TGTGCCAGCAGCCTAAGGGACAGTCAGTTGTACTTC
TRBD2 TRBJ2-2 TRBV13 NA CASSPPQRGWTGELFF TGTGCCAGCAGCCCCCCCCAGCGGGGGTGGACCGGGGAGCTGTTTTTT
NA TRBJ1-5 TRBV30 NA CAWGVGGSNQPQHF TGTGCCTGGGGGGTGGGGGGTTCGAATCAGCCCCAGCATTTT
TRBD1 TRBJ2-3 TRBV7-2 NA CASSIGGADTQYF TGTGCCTCTTCGATAGGGGGCGCAGATACGCAGTATTTT
TRBD2 TRBJ2-3 TRBV4-3 NA CASSQDGLAGRTDTQYF TGCGCCAGCAGCCAAGACGGGTTAGCGGGACGCACAGATACGCAGTATTTT
TRBD1 TRBJ1-1 TRBV7-3 NA CASSLNRGRNTEAFF TGTGCCAGCAGCTTAAACAGGGGTCGGAACACTGAAGCTTTCTTT
NA TRBJ2-5 TRBV5-6 NA CASSSRRGTQYF TGTGCCAGCAGCTCCCGCCGAGGGACCCAGTACTTC
TRBD1 TRBJ1-2 TRBV2 NA CASSRFGQGIDGYTF TGTGCCAGCAGTCGGTTCGGACAGGGGATCGATGGCTACACCTTC
NA TRBJ1-1 TRBV3-1/TRBV3-2 NA CASSQGVAGTEAFF TGTGCCAGCAGCCAAGGGGTGGCGGGTACTGAAGCTTTCTTT
TRBD1 TRBJ1-1 TRBV6-6 NA CASSKTGGSIEAFF TGTGCCAGCAGTAAGACAGGGGGCTCTATTGAAGCTTTCTTT
TRBD2 TRBJ2-7 TRBV6-6 NA CASSYSGEGGYEQYF TGTGCCAGCAGTTATTCCGGGGAGGGCGGCTACGAGCAGTACTTC
TRBD2 TRBJ2-3 TRBV18 once CASSLTGLEGSTDTQYF TGTGCCAGCTCACTTACAGGACTAGAAGGGAGCACAGATACGCAGTATTTT
NA TRBJ1-6 TRBV30 few CACQSPENSPLHF TGTGCCTGTCAATCCCCGGAGAATTCACCCCTCCACTTT
NA TRBJ1-6 TRBV29-1 NA CSVGDFNSPLHF TGCAGCGTGGGAGACTTCAATTCACCCCTCCACTTT
TRBD1 TRBJ2-6 TRBV11-2 NA CASSFGQGASGANVLTF TGTGCCAGCAGCTTTGGACAGGGGGCCTCTGGGGCCAACGTCCTGACTTTC
TRBD2 TRBJ2-3 TRBV2 NA CASEGLVLGSSTDTQYF TGTGCCAGCGAGGGACTAGTATTAGGCTCTAGCACAGATACGCAGTATTTT
TRBD2 TRBJ2-1 TRBV11-2 NA CASSQGTSGGLSWGNEQFF TGTGCCAGCAGCCAAGGGACTAGCGGGGGATTATCGTGGGGCAATGAGCAGTTCTTC
TRBD1 TRBJ2-1 TRBV3-1/TRBV3-2 NA CASESGQNRNEQFF TGTGCCAGCGAATCGGGACAGAACCGAAATGAGCAGTTCTTC
NA TRBJ1-3 TRBV6-6 NA CASSTPGFQGNTIYF TGTGCCAGCAGTACCCCAGGGTTTCAAGGAAACACCATATATTTT
TRBD2 TRBJ2-5 TRBV4-2 NA CASSQDTRTSGGGKTQYF TGTGCCAGCAGCCAAGATACGAGGACTAGCGGGGGCGGAAAGACCCAGTACTTC
NA TRBJ1-4 TRBV12-1 NA CASSFVGGREKLFF TGTGCCAGCAGCTTTGTAGGGGGTCGTGAAAAACTGTTTTTT
NA TRBJ1-1 TRBV19 NA CASSPNRVGDTEAFF TGTGCCAGTAGTCCAAACAGGGTCGGGGACACTGAAGCTTTCTTT
TRBD1 TRBJ2-2 TRBV7-9 NA CASSRGGADGELFF TGTGCCAGCAGCAGAGGGGGCGCGGACGGGGAGCTGTTTTTT
TRBD2 TRBJ2-5 TRBV15 NA CATSRDRAGGLETQYF TGTGCCACCAGCAGAGATCGGGCGGGGGGGCTGGAGACCCAGTACTTC
TRBD2 TRBJ2-1 TRBV9 NA CASSVGGDLYYNEQFF TGTGCCAGCAGCGTGGGGGGGGACCTTTACTACAATGAGCAGTTCTTC
TRBD1 TRBJ1-4 TRBV12-3/TRBV12-4 NA CASSLSGGKLFF TGTGCCAGCAGTTTATCAGGGGGCAAACTGTTTTTT
NA TRBJ1-2 TRBV7-2 NA CASREYYGYTF TGTGCCAGCCGGGAGTACTATGGCTACACCTTC
NA TRBJ2-2 TRBV19 NA CASNTGNTGELFF TGTGCCAGTAACACGGGGAACACCGGGGAGCTGTTTTTT